What follows are 6 T cell receptor beta chains derived from one specimen sequenced in a study of cytomegalovirus exposure and HLA in healthy donors. PCR used 60 Vbeta primers and 13 Jbeta primers. Data came from immunoSEQ multiplex PCR; TCRdb stores just in-frame clones and leaves some out. The table lists over 85,000 clones, about 80% of them singletons. The material sequenced was PBMCs. These receptors came from a female donor in good health and CMV-seropositive.

The chain uses TRBV7-9 and TRBJ2-2, with D possibly matching TRBD1 (7 bases). Germline lookup yields CDR1 SEHNR and CDR2 FQNEAQ (reference sequence). Between the trimmed V and J ends, which lost 1 base and 5 bases, there was a span of 14 bases. This CDR3 has 16 amino acids. In DNA, the CDR3 is TGTGCCAGCAGCTTAGGGAGTTCAGGGGGGACCGGGGAGCTGTTTTTT. Translation: CASSLGSSGGTGELFF.

The genes are TRBV7-9 and TRBJ2-1, with a weak D call TRBD2 (6 bases). Trimming shortened V by 7 bases and J by 6 bases, and 25 bases separated the two germline ends. In germline, CDR1 is SEHNR, CDR2 FQNEAQ (reference sequence). This CDR3 is built from 17 residues. This chain's CDR3 is CASNPRLVAERTNEQFF. The CDR3 coding sequence is TGTGCCAGCAACCCGCGCCTGGTAGCGGAAAGAACCAATGAGCAGTTCTTC.

The chain has TRBV30 and TRBJ2-5, with TRBD1 matching over 8 bases. This CDR3 comprises 14 residues. In germline, CDR1 is GTSNPN, CDR2 SVGIG (reference sequence). The ends lost 0 bases at V and 5 bases at J; junction bases unmatched: 5. The CDR3 region has the DNA TGTGCCTGGAGTGTTTACAGGGGGGACGAGACCCAGTACTTC. This translates into CAWSVYRGDETQYF. Using reference TRBV30 and TRBJ2-5 for the parts outside the CDR3, the full variable domain is SQTIHQWPATLVQPVGSPLSLECTVEGTSNPNLYWYRQAAGRGLQLLFYSVGIGQISSEVPQNLSASRPQDRQFILSSKKLLLSDSGFYLCAWSVYRGDETQYFGPGTRLLVL.

The chain carries TRBV19 and TRBJ1-1, with D uncertain. CDR3 length equals 13 residues. Per the germline V gene, CDR1 is LNHDA and CDR2 is SQIVND (reference sequence). CDR3 sequence (DNA): TGTGCTACTAGCGGGAACCTGGACACTGAAGCTTTCTTT. This translates into CATSGNLDTEAFF. Looking up the rest from reference TRBV19 and TRBJ1-1 gives the full variable domain: DGGITQSPKYLFRKEGQNVTLSCEQNLNHDAMYWYRQDPGQGLRLIYYSQIVNDFQKGDIAEGYSVSREKKESFPLTVTSAQKNPTAFYLCATSGNLDTEAFFGQGTRLTVV.

The genes are TRBV2 and TRBJ1-4, with 8 nucleotides matching TRBD1. From germline, CDR1 is SNHLY and CDR2 FYNNEI. V lost 2 bases and J lost 5; bases outside the gene matches: 7. The CDR3 sequence is 16 residues long. The CDR3 protein is CASSENLRGPNEKLFF. The CDR3 coding sequence is TGTGCCAGCAGTGAAAACCTCAGGGGGCCGAATGAAAAACTGTTTTTT.

The chain has TRBV27 and TRBJ1-5, with a tentative D call TRBD1 (6 bases). CDR1 is MNHEY, CDR2 SMNVEV, per germline (reference sequence). The CDR3 consists of 14 residues. The ends were cut back, 3 bases at V and 7 bases at J, with 13 bases in the middle. The CDR3 bases are TGTGCCAGCAGTTTGATCAGGGGCCGGCAGCCCCAGCATTTT. Protein product: CASSLIRGRQPQHF.